The clone carrying this T cell receptor (beta chain) was picked up many times. Antigen unknown. This CDR3 has 10 residues. V lost 4 bases and J 2 bases, leaving 1 base between the germline ends. The germline CDR1 and CDR2 sequences are GTSNPN and SVGIG (reference sequence). This sample was taken from a study of T cells in Graves' hyperthyroidism and ophthalmopathy. The TCR beta CDR3 regions underwent amplification using RNA transcripts as the source. The primer set for the first-round RT-PCR of the TCR CDR3 was HTBI. TCRdb called the multiplex PCR reads again in MiXCR, with one record for every CDR3 protein. Of under 350,000 distinct CDR3 sequences detected, about an eighth appear once; the ten largest clones hold 7% to 9.5%. Study findings and constraints: Blood also held most thyroid clonotypes expanded beyond 0.001.

Disease duration under 2 months; hyperthyroidism patients were aged 18 to 65. Each diagnosis drew on symptoms, thyroxine, TRAb, thyroid ultrasound and orbital computed tomography findings. PBMCs were derived from 10 ml fresh peripheral blood. The gene calls are TRBV30 and TRBJ2-3; D uncertain. The TCR sequence derives from a woman in her 40s with Graves' hyperthyroidism. The specimen sequenced was blood. Here the CDR3 DNA reads TGTGCCTGGAACACAGATACGCAGTATTTT. It yields the protein CAWNTDTQYF.